Shown below are 21 T cell receptor beta chains from a single sample sequenced in a study of molecular identifiers for immune sequencing clone quantification. TCRdb reprocessed the PCR reads with MiXCR, giving one entry per CDR3 protein. The sample carries under 800,000 distinct CDR3 sequences, about 25% recorded once. Sequencing was performed on naive CD8+ T cells from blood, with Jurkat cell RNA spiked in. Noted subset: FACS-sorted CD8+CD4-CCR7+CD45RA+ naive T cells. These receptor sequences come from a human donor in good health. Some libraries in this study had Jurkat cell RNA spiked in.

This clonotype was picked up a small number of times. This chain uses TRBV11-2 with TRBJ2-2; D gene unclear. The CDR3 runs 15 residues. Between the trimmed V and J ends, which lost 5 bases and 1 base, there was a span of 11 bases. Germline V gene sequence: CDR1 SGHAT, CDR2 FQNNGV. The CDR3 bases are TGTGCCAGCAGCCCCCCCGTGGGGAACACCGGGGAGCTGTTTTTT. Its translation is CASSPPVGNTGELFF.

This sequence joins TRBV2 and TRBJ2-2; 8 positions agree with TRBD1. CDR3 length: 15 amino acids. After removal of 5 bases from V and 2 bases from J, the junction contained 4 bases not matched to a gene. Germline values: CDR1 SNHLY, CDR2 FYNNEI. The CDR3 sequence: CASSRGTGNTGELFF. CDR3 DNA sequence: TGTGCCAGCAGTCGCGGGACAGGCAACACCGGGGAGCTGTTTTTT.

There are many counts of this clonotype. J is TRBJ2-3 and V is TRBV19; tentative D call: TRBD2 (5 bases). Deletions cut 6 bases from V and 0 bases from J, with 16 bases between. The CDR3 is made up of 16 amino acids. Per the germline V gene, CDR1 is LNHDA and CDR2 is SQIVND (reference sequence). The CDR3 sequence is CASRRASLPSTDTQYF. CDR3 coding DNA: TGTGCCAGTAGGAGGGCCTCCCTACCGAGCACAGATACGCAGTATTTT.

This clonotype was counted ten times or more. J is TRBJ2-1 and V is TRBV7-2; no clear D gene. CDR3 size: 15 residues. The V and J ends lost 6 bases and 0 bases respectively, with 12 bases between them. The germline V gene encodes CDR1 SGHTA and CDR2 FQGNSA. In nucleotides, the CDR3 is TGTGCCAGCAGTACTGGGGTTAGCTCCTACAATGAGCAGTTCTTC. It is translated as CASSTGVSSYNEQFF.

The chain has TRBV7-9 and TRBJ1-2; the D is unclear. This CDR3 has 15 residues. Per the germline V gene, CDR1 is SEHNR and CDR2 is FQNEAQ (reference sequence). With 3 bases removed from V and 3 bases from J, the gap between germline ends came to 14 bases. This CDR3 is CASSFPSTAYYGYTF. The DNA of the CDR3 is TGTGCCAGCAGCTTTCCCTCGACGGCCTACTATGGCTACACCTTC. Based on the CDR3 plus reference TRBV7-9 and TRBJ1-2, the full variable domain is DTGVSQNPRHKITKRGQNVTFRCDPISEHNRLYWYRQTLGQGPEFLTYFQNEAQLEKSRLLSDRFSAERPKGSFSTLEIQRTEQGDSAMYLCASSFPSTAYYGYTFGSGTRLTVV.

As to this clonotype: This may be a read error: a much more frequent sequence differs by one nucleotide. CDR3 in DNA: TGCAGTGCTAGAGAAGGGACTACGACCACCGGGGAGCTGTGTTTT. This codes for CSAREGTTTTGELCF. The chain joins TRBV20-1 to TRBJ2-2, with TRBD2 matching over 7 bases. There are 15 residues in the CDR3. Germline values: CDR1 DFQATT, CDR2 SNEGSKA (reference sequence).

This clonotype has ten or more counts. This chain joins TRBV6-6 and TRBJ2-5, with D unclear. The CDR3 loop spans 14 amino acids. V lost 5 bases, J lost 2 bases, and 12 bases lay in between. In germline, CDR1 is MNHNY, CDR2 SVGAGI (reference sequence). CDR3 DNA sequence: TGTGCCAGCAGTACCCGGGCCCAACAAGAGACCCAGTACTTC. Its protein is CASSTRAQQETQYF.

This clonotype was picked up many times. The rearrangement uses TRBV7-8 and TRBJ2-1; 7 bases map to TRBD1. The V segment lost 5 bases and the J segment 5 bases; nucleotides outside the gene matches: 6. The CDR3 is 14 residues long. Germline CDR1 is SGHVS and CDR2 is FQNEAQ. The CDR3 is CASSPGQLDNEQFF. CDR3 sequence (DNA): TGTGCCAGCAGCCCGGGACAGCTCGACAATGAGCAGTTCTTC.

This clonotype was found many times. The chain uses TRBV6-5 and TRBJ2-2; possibly TRBD1 for D (5 bases). Germline V gives CDR1 MNHEY, CDR2 SVGAGI. The CDR3 spans 13 residues. V was trimmed by 8 bases and J by 0 bases, leaving 7 bases between them. The CDR3 nucleotides are TGTGCCAGCGGGGCGACGAACACCGGGGAGCTGTTTTTT. Translating gives CASGATNTGELFF.

The rearrangement links TRBV19 to TRBJ2-7; 9 bases align to TRBD2. Unmatched junction bases numbered 16, after V lost 10 bases and J lost 6 bases. CDR3 length: 15 amino acids. Per the germline V gene, CDR1 is LNHDA and CDR2 is SQIVND (reference sequence). As DNA, the CDR3 is TGTGCCACCAGACTAGCGGAGGCTGGTCCCTCCGAGCAGTACTTC. Encoded protein: CATRLAEAGPSEQYF.

This clonotype was seen ten or more times. V gene TRBV28 combines with J gene TRBJ2-5; 8 bases line up with TRBD1. Germline trimming cut 2 bases from V and 6 bases from J; bases unmatched to any gene: 8. The germline V gene has CDR1 MDHEN and CDR2 SYDVKM. The CDR3 spans 15 residues. CDR3 amino acids: CASSLGLGQVQTQYF. CDR3 sequence (DNA): TGTGCCAGCAGTTTAGGTTTGGGACAGGTCCAGACCCAGTACTTC.

As regards this clonotype: A much larger clone lies one base from this, so it may be a read error. The chain combines TRBV28 with TRBJ2-3; 10 nucleotides match TRBD2. The CDR3 loop spans 18 amino acids. Germline V lookup: CDR1 MDHEN, CDR2 SYDVKM. CDR3 amino acids: CASSLRGAGGYGTDMQYF. The DNA for the CDR3 is TGTGCCAGCAGTTTGAGGGGAGCGGGAGGGTACGGCACAGATATGCAGTATTTT.

In its sample, this clonotype was seen many times. The rearrangement joins TRBV28 to TRBJ2-3; D unclear. Trimming shortened V by 2 bases and J by 1 base, and 13 bases separated the two germline ends. CDR1 MDHEN and CDR2 SYDVKM come from the germline V gene. The CDR3 runs 16 residues. The DNA for the CDR3 is TGTGCCAGCAGTTTACGACTCTCCCTAGGCACAGATACGCAGTATTTT. This gives the protein CASSLRLSLGTDTQYF.

This clonotype was detected many times. The rearrangement uses TRBV7-2 and TRBJ2-7; 9 nucleotides line up with TRBD2. Trimming at V came to 3 bases and at J to 7 bases, leaving 10 bases not matched to a gene. The CDR3 has 15 amino acids. In germline, CDR1 is SGHTA, CDR2 FQGNSA. The CDR3 here is CASSFLAGSKKEQYF. CDR3 bases: TGTGCCAGCAGCTTCCTAGCGGGATCAAAAAAGGAGCAGTACTTC.

This clonotype was recorded many times. The rearrangement uses TRBV7-6 and TRBJ2-3, with D perhaps TRBD2 (5 bases). The V gene lost 4 bases and the J gene lost 1 base, with 9 bases spanning the gap. CDR1 and CDR2 from the germline V gene are SGHVS and FNYEAQ. The CDR3 is 14 amino acids. The CDR3 region has the DNA TGTGCCAGCAGCTCTTTCGGGGGCACAGATACGCAGTATTTT. Its protein product is CASSSFGGTDTQYF.

This clonotype was seen repeatedly, ten times or more. This chain uses TRBV4-1 with TRBJ2-7; D is unclear. Germline CDR1 and CDR2: MGHRA and YSYEKL. Trimming took off 0 bases at V and 3 bases at J, with 9 bases between the two ends. This CDR3 spans 14 amino acids. In DNA, the CDR3 is TGCGCCAGCAGCCAAGAACACACAATCTACGAGCAGTACTTC. It encodes CASSQEHTIYEQYF.

The chain links TRBV6-1 to TRBJ2-5; 10 bases line up with TRBD2. Germline lookup yields CDR1 MNHNS and CDR2 SASEGT. This CDR3 contains 18 residues. The V segment lost 7 bases and the J segment 5 bases; nucleotides outside the gene matches: 19. In nucleotides, the CDR3 is TGTGCCAGCACCTACCAAGGGGGTTCTAGCGGGAGTTTGGAGACCCAGTACTTC. The encoded protein is CASTYQGGSSGSLETQYF.

Concerning this clonotype itself: At one of its ends the junction is not consistent with the germline gene, which may arise from a read error. This rearrangement joins TRBV2 to TRBJ2-7, with TRBD2 matching 7 bases. CDR1 and CDR2 (germline): SNHLY, FYNNEI. This CDR3 has 16 amino acids. The CDR3 DNA reads as TGTGCCAGCAGTGGGCGCGCGGGAGTTCGGTCCTACGAGCCGTACTTC. Translated: CASSGRAGVRSYEPYF.

In its sample, this clonotype was seen many times. The chain has TRBV9 and TRBJ2-6; D call uncertain. There are 16 residues in the CDR3. Germline loops: CDR1 SGDLS, CDR2 YYNGEE. The V end lost 0 bases, the J end lost 0 bases, and 7 bases lay between the germline ends. The CDR3 bases are TGTGCCAGCAGCGTAGGAGCAACCTCTGGGGCCAACGTCCTGACTTTC. It is translated as CASSVGATSGANVLTF. The full variable domain, with the rest looked up from reference TRBV9 and TRBJ2-6, is DSGVTQTPKHLITATGQRVTLRCSPRSGDLSVYWYQQSLDQGLQFLIQYYNGEERAKGNILERFSAQQFPDLHSELNLSSLELGDSALYFCASSVGATSGANVLTFGAGSRLTVL.

This clonotype was recorded a few times. The rearrangement links TRBV4-3 to TRBJ2-1, with 11 positions matching TRBD2. The germline gives CDR1 LGHNA, CDR2 YSLEER. The length of the CDR3 is 17 residues. V shed 1 base, J shed 0 bases, and the junction held 2 bases outside the gene matches. The CDR3 sequence is CASSQGTSGYSYNEQFF. CDR3 coding DNA: TGCGCCAGCAGCCAAGGGACTAGCGGGTACTCCTACAATGAGCAGTTCTTC.

The chain recombines TRBV6-2 or TRBV6-3 with TRBJ2-7; possibly TRBD1 or TRBD2 for D (5 bases each). V shed 2 bases and J shed 1 base, with 12 bases lying between them. The CDR3 consists of 15 residues. Germline-derived CDR1 and CDR2 are MNHEY and SVGEGT. The CDR3, as DNA: TGTGCCAGCAGTTACCACGTGGGGACGTCCTACGAGCAGTACTTC. It yields the protein CASSYHVGTSYEQYF.